The sequence of this T cell receptor (beta chain) was determined in a study of OX40 agonist ivuxolimab in advanced cancers. Generated by immunoSEQ multiplex PCR, the TCRdb table keeps only in-frame clones and is missing some. The sample lists fewer than 25,000 clones, 70% to 90% occurring once. Turning to this clone: Antigen specificity is unknown.

Autoimmune disease history or systemic immunosuppression led to patients being barred. Study results and limitations: At doses 0.1 to 3.0 mg/kg, CD4+ and CD8+ clones expanded. CD8+ T cells were the subset that, on average, had more expanded clones than CD4+.

The CDR3 loop spans 23 amino acids. Trimming removed 0 bases at V and 4 bases at J, with 33 bases between. Germline CDR1 and CDR2: SNHLY and FYNNEI. The clonotype originates from an adult with an advanced solid tumor such as melanoma, head and neck, liver or kidney cancer. This rearrangement joins TRBV2 to TRBJ2-2; no clear D gene. Source: CD4+ or CD8+ T cells sorted from blood, taken in a trial of the OX40 agonist ivuxolimab. CDR3 sequence: CASSEASRPRTENLLLGTGELFF. DNA for the CDR3: TGTGCCAGCAGTGAAGCGTCCAGACCCAGGACCGAAAACCTTCTTTTGGGCACCGGGGAGCTGTTTTTT.